These 27 T cell receptor beta chains share one sample of origin, sequenced in a study of beta chain features in type 1 diabetes. Study observations and caveats: TCRB CDR3 length was moderately but significantly reduced in all four CD4+ subsets of Type 1 diabetes patients.

All of the isolated RNA was reverse transcribed, so expressed TCRB transcripts were sequenced. The assay was immunoSEQ multiplex PCR, and TCRdb's table has in-frame clones only and misses some. Among about 700,000 clones listed, about an eighth were seen once. Antigens of these TCRs are unknown. Specimen: naive CD4+ T cells from blood. The receptor source for this set is a man between 18 and 29 years old with type 1 diabetes.

The chain has TRBV28 and TRBJ2-3; TRBD2 agrees at 8 bases. CDR1 is MDHEN, CDR2 SYDVKM, per germline. Losses at the gene ends were 5 bases for V and 6 bases for J; bases not matched to a gene: 10. This CDR3 comprises 15 residues. The DNA for the CDR3 is TGTGCCAGCAGTCCCGGCGGGGGGCCAGGGGATACGCAGTATTTT. Translated, it gives CASSPGGGPGDTQYF.

The gene calls are TRBV18 and TRBJ2-4; 7 nucleotides agree with TRBD1. The V gene end was trimmed by 1 base and the J gene end by 8 bases; junction bases not matched to a gene: 5. Germline V gene sequence: CDR1 KGHSH, CDR2 LQKENI. The CDR3 totals 14 residues. CDR3 coding DNA: TGTGCCAGCTCACCACTGACAGGGATGGACATTCAGTACTTC. It codes for CASSPLTGMDIQYF. The variable domain in full, with the rest retrieved from reference TRBV18 and TRBJ2-4, is NAGVMQNPRHLVRRRGQEARLRCSPMKGHSHVYWYRQLPEEGLKFMVYLQKENIIDESGMPKERFSAEFPKEGPSILRIQQVVRGDSAAYFCASSPLTGMDIQYFGAGTRLSVL.

This clone was observed a few times. Its ends do not fully match the called genes, so a read error is possible. The chain links TRBV7-7 to TRBJ1-1; no clear D gene. CDR1 is SSHAT, CDR2 FNYEAQ, per germline (reference sequence). This CDR3 has 13 residues. CDR3 DNA: TGTGCTAGCAGCGCACACCCCGAGAGTGAAGCTTTCTTT. Protein: CASSAHPESEAFF.

The rearrangement joins TRBV19 to TRBJ2-5; maybe TRBD2 (6 bases). Germline V CDR1 and CDR2: LNHDA, SQIVND (reference sequence). This CDR3 has 16 amino acids. Trimming took 3 bases from V and 3 from J, leaving 17 bases between them. The DNA for the CDR3 is TGTGCCAGTAGTATGGGCGGGGCCCACCTCGAAGAGACCCAGTACTTC. Amino acids: CASSMGGAHLEETQYF.

This clone was counted a few times. The chain is built from TRBV9 and TRBJ2-3; tentatively, D is TRBD2 (6 bases). The CDR3 has 16 residues. The ends were cut back, 0 bases at V and 0 bases at J, with 11 bases in the middle. The germline V gene encodes CDR1 SGDLS and CDR2 YYNGEE. DNA for the CDR3: TGTGCCAGCAGCGTAGGTGTAGCGGATAGCACAGATACGCAGTATTTT. Translated: CASSVGVADSTDTQYF.

Comments on this clone: The sample has other DNA sequences that encode this CDR3 too. The V gene is TRBV30, the J gene TRBJ2-7, with 7 nucleotides matching TRBD1. This CDR3 is built from 12 residues. From germline, CDR1 is GTSNPN and CDR2 SVGIG (reference sequence). After removal of 2 bases from V and 3 bases from J, the junction contained 1 base not matched to a gene. The CDR3: CAWSRQGYEQYF. For the CDR3, the DNA is TGTGCCTGGAGTCGACAGGGCTACGAGCAGTACTTC.

The chain is built from TRBV20-1 and TRBJ2-7; D ambiguous. Deletions cut 6 bases from V and 0 bases from J, with 6 bases between. Germline-derived CDR1 and CDR2 are DFQATT and SNEGSKA (reference sequence). The CDR3 extends over 11 amino acids. The CDR3 region has the DNA TGCAGTGCCAAGAGCTCCTACGAGCAGTACTTC. Translating it yields CSAKSSYEQYF.

This clone was detected a few times. The J gene is TRBJ1-1, the V gene TRBV18, with D unclear. Per the germline V gene, CDR1 is KGHSH and CDR2 is LQKENI. This CDR3 region has 12 residues. Between the trimmed V and J ends, which lost 3 bases and 5 bases, there was a span of 7 bases. The CDR3 region is CASSPEWTEAFF. The CDR3 DNA follows: TGTGCCAGCTCACCCGAGTGGACTGAAGCTTTCTTT.

The chain joins TRBV7-3 to TRBJ1-1, with D possibly matching TRBD1 (5 bases). Germline V gives CDR1 SGHTA, CDR2 FQGTGA. The CDR3 consists of 14 residues. V was trimmed by 5 bases and J by 2 bases, leaving 12 bases between them. CDR3 nucleotides: TGTGCCAGCAGCCCGGGACGGACCAACACTGAAGCTTTCTTT. This sequence encodes CASSPGRTNTEAFF. Full variable domain (missing parts from reference TRBV7-3 and TRBJ1-1): GAGVSQTPSNKVTEKGKYVELRCDPISGHTALYWYRQSLGQGPEFLIYFQGTGAADDSGLPNDRFFAVRPEGSVSTLKIQRTERGDSAVYLCASSPGRTNTEAFFGQGTRLTVV.

In its sample, this clone was seen a few times. The chain links TRBV5-4 to TRBJ1-1; the D gene is possibly TRBD1 (5 bases). Between the trimmed V and J ends, which lost 0 bases and 5 bases, there was a span of 17 bases. This CDR3 is built from 16 residues. CDR1 SGHNT and CDR2 YYREEE come from the germline V gene (reference sequence). CDR3 region: CASSLDRRQGLTEAFF. Here the CDR3 DNA reads TGTGCCAGCAGCTTGGATCGCCGTCAGGGTTTGACTGAAGCTTTCTTT.

This clone turned up a few times. The J gene is TRBJ1-1, the V gene TRBV5-1; D gene ambiguous. Germline lookup yields CDR1 SGHRS and CDR2 YFSETQ. Deletions cut 4 bases from V and 1 base from J, with 8 bases between. The CDR3 has 13 residues. CDR3 protein: CASSHTANTEAFF. In DNA form, the CDR3 reads TGCGCCAGCAGCCACACAGCGAACACTGAAGCTTTCTTT.

This clone was counted only a few times. The rearrangement joins TRBV29-1 to TRBJ2-3, with TRBD2 matching 13 bases. The CDR3 runs 18 residues. Germline V gives CDR1 SQVTM, CDR2 ANQGSEA. V was pared by 6 bases and J by 0 bases, with 12 bases of the junction left unmatched. CDR3 sequence reads: CSVVKLAGGRISTDTQYF. The CDR3 nucleotides are TGCAGCGTGGTTAAACTAGCGGGGGGGAGAATAAGCACAGATACGCAGTATTTT.

This clone has just a few counts. The rearrangement joins TRBV28 to TRBJ2-3; a weak D match, TRBD2 (7 bases). This CDR3 comprises 14 residues. The V end was cut by 5 bases, the J end by 4 bases, with 13 bases between. In germline, CDR1 is MDHEN, CDR2 SYDVKM. The CDR3 DNA sequence: TGTGCCAGCAGTCCGGGGGGCCAGTCAGATACGCAGTATTTT. This gives the protein CASSPGGQSDTQYF.

The V call is TRBV14, the J call TRBJ2-7; tentatively, D is TRBD1 or TRBD2 (6 bases each). CDR1 is SGHDN, CDR2 FVKESK, per germline. V gave up 5 bases and J gave up 9 bases, with 14 bases separating them. CDR3 length: 12 amino acids. The CDR3 DNA sequence: TGTGCCAGCAGCGGGGGGCCCCGTTGGCAGTACTTC. It encodes CASSGGPRWQYF.

This clone was detected only a few times. The gene calls are TRBV5-1 and TRBJ1-1, with D possibly being TRBD1 (5 bases). Trimming pared 0 bases from V and 0 bases from J, leaving 9 bases between. Germline CDR1 and CDR2: SGHRS and YFSETQ. The CDR3 is 15 residues long. CDR3: CASSLVSGMNTEAFF. CDR3 nucleotide sequence: TGCGCCAGCAGCTTGGTTTCAGGGATGAACACTGAAGCTTTCTTT.

The table lists this clone with a few counts. The rearrangement joins TRBV28 to TRBJ1-6; no clear D. Trimming cost V 5 bases and J 14 bases, with 13 bases left between them. CDR1 is MDHEN and CDR2 is SYDVKM in the germline V gene. This CDR3 comprises 12 residues. CDR3 nucleotide sequence: TGTGCCAGCAGTATTCAGGTCATGTCCCTCCACTTT. Translating gives CASSIQVMSLHF.

This chain links TRBV7-9 with TRBJ1-1; D remains ambiguous. This CDR3 has 15 residues. Trimming cost V 2 bases and J 4 bases, with 14 bases left between them. Germline V CDR1 and CDR2: SEHNR, FQNEAQ (reference sequence). CDR3 amino acids: CASSLQSGGPTEAFF. The CDR3 DNA is TGTGCCAGCAGCTTACAGTCAGGAGGGCCCACTGAAGCTTTCTTT. The complete variable domain, with remaining parts taken from reference TRBV7-9 and TRBJ1-1, reads DTGVSQNPRHKITKRGQNVTFRCDPISEHNRLYWYRQTLGQGPEFLTYFQNEAQLEKSRLLSDRFSAERPKGSFSTLEIQRTEQGDSAMYLCASSLQSGGPTEAFFGQGTRLTVV.

This clone was recorded once. V gene TRBV10-3 combines with J gene TRBJ2-1, with 7 bases lining up with TRBD2. Trimming removed 8 bases from V and 3 bases from J; junction bases left unmatched: 10. The CDR3 has 15 residues. Germline lookup yields CDR1 ENHRY and CDR2 SYGVKD. CDR3 DNA: TGTGCCATCGGTACACCCGGGACTAACTACAATGAGCAGTTCTTC. Amino acids: CAIGTPGTNYNEQFF.

V is TRBV9 and J is TRBJ2-6; 9 bases fit TRBD1. Germline loops: CDR1 SGDLS, CDR2 YYNGEE. The CDR3 is 18 residues long. The V segment lost 0 bases and the J segment 2 bases; nucleotides outside the gene matches: 6. CDR3 bases: TGTGCCAGCAGCGTAGTGGGACAGGGTCAAGCTGGGGCCAACGTCCTGACTTTC. It specifies CASSVVGQGQAGANVLTF.

The rearrangement joins TRBV7-8 to TRBJ2-3, with D perhaps given as TRBD1 or TRBD2 (5 bases each). The length of the CDR3 is 14 residues. Trimming removed 2 bases from V and 8 bases from J, with 14 bases in between. The germline V gene encodes CDR1 SGHVS and CDR2 FQNEAQ. In DNA form, the CDR3 reads TGTGCCAGCAGCTTAAGAGGGGCTGGGGGTACGCAGTATTTT. Translating it yields CASSLRGAGGTQYF.

The chain links TRBV15 to TRBJ2-7, with TRBD2 as a possible D gene (5 bases). The V gene's germline CDR1 is LNHNV and CDR2 YYDKDF (reference sequence). The CDR3 has 13 residues. Trimming removed 5 bases from V and 5 bases from J, with 13 bases in between. Here the CDR3 reads CATSRDLPHEQYF. The CDR3, as DNA: TGTGCCACCAGCCGGGATCTCCCCCACGAGCAGTACTTC.

The chain has TRBV9 and TRBJ2-1; perhaps TRBD2 as D (6 bases). The CDR3 has 14 amino acids. Deletions cut 0 bases from V and 9 bases from J, with 13 bases between. Germline CDR1 SGDLS, CDR2 YYNGEE. The CDR3 region is CASSVGGGDGEQFF. The CDR3 DNA reads as TGTGCCAGCAGCGTAGGAGGAGGGGACGGTGAGCAGTTCTTC.

This chain joins TRBV28 and TRBJ1-1, with 10 bases aligning to TRBD1. Trimming cost V 5 bases and J 4 bases; bases outside gene matches: 7. Germline lookup yields CDR1 MDHEN and CDR2 SYDVKM. This CDR3 has 15 amino acids. The CDR3 nucleotides are TGTGCCAGCAGTCGACCGGGACAGGGGAGCACTGAAGCTTTCTTT. Translated, it gives CASSRPGQGSTEAFF. Using reference TRBV28 and TRBJ1-1 for the parts outside the CDR3, the full variable domain is DVKVTQSSRYLVKRTGEKVFLECVQDMDHENMFWYRQDPGLGLRLIYFSYDVKMKEKGDIPEGYSVSREKKERFSLILESASTNQTSMYLCASSRPGQGSTEAFFGQGTRLTVV.

DNA of the CDR3: TGCGCCAGCAGCCAGGTGGGGTCTGCTAATGAAAAACTGTTTTTT. Translated, it gives CASSQVGSANEKLFF. The chain links TRBV4-1 to TRBJ1-4; D unclear. Per germline, CDR1 MGHRA and CDR2 YSYEKL. CDR3 length equals 15 residues. The V end was cut by 3 bases, the J end by 3 bases, with 11 bases between.

The V and J genes are TRBV6-1 and TRBJ1-5, with 7 positions matching TRBD1. There are 13 residues in the CDR3. CDR1 and CDR2 (germline): MNHNS, SASEGT. Trimming at V came to 7 bases and at J to 3 bases, leaving 3 bases not matched to a gene. CDR3 coding DNA: TGTGCCAGCAAGACAGGGTCCAATCAGCCCCAGCATTTT. It encodes CASKTGSNQPQHF.

The chain links TRBV25-1 to TRBJ1-2; 7 bases fit TRBD1. There are 14 residues in the CDR3. From germline, CDR1 is MGHDK and CDR2 SYGVNS. J gave up 7 bases and V 4 bases, and 9 bases lay outside the gene matches. This chain's CDR3 is CASSGSGTVVGYTF. In DNA form, the CDR3 reads TGTGCCAGCAGTGGCTCAGGGACAGTTGTTGGCTACACCTTC.

This clone was found a few times. CDR3 in amino acids: CASSPRAGTSTDTQYF. CDR3 nucleotide sequence: TGTGCCAGCAGCCCTAGGGCGGGGACTAGCACAGATACGCAGTATTTT. V is TRBV6-6 and J is TRBJ2-3; perhaps TRBD2 as D (6 bases). The V gene's germline CDR1 is MNHNY and CDR2 SVGAGI (reference sequence). Trimming left V 6 bases short and J 0 bases short, with 16 bases between. This CDR3 is built from 16 residues.